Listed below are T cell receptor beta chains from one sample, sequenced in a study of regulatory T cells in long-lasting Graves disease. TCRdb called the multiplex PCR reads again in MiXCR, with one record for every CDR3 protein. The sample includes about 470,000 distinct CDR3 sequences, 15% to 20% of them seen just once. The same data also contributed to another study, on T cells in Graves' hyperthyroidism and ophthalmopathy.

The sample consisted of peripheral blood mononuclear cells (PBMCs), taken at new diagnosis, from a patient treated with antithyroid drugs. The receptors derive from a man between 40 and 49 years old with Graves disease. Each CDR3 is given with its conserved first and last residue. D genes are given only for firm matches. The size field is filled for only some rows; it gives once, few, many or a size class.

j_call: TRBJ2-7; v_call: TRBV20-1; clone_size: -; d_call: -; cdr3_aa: CSARVRGRYEQYF; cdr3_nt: TGCAGTGCTAGAGTCAGGGGCCGCTACGAGCAGTACTTC
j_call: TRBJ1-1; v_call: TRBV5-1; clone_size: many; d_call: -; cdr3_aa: CASSLEDFTEAFF; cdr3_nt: TGCGCCAGCAGCTTGGAGGACTTCACTGAAGCTTTCTTT
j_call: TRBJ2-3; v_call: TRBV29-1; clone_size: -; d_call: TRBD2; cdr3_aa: CSVGPGGGSDTQYF; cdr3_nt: TGCAGCGTTGGTCCGGGGGGGGGCAGCGATACGCAGTATTTT
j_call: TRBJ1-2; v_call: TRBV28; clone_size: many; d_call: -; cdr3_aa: CASTAVGYQGVSGYTF; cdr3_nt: TGTGCCAGCACCGCAGTGGGGTATCAGGGCGTCTCTGGCTACACCTTC
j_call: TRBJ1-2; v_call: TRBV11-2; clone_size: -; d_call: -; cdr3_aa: CASSQGSGAPYGYTF; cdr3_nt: TGTGCCAGCAGCCAAGGATCGGGAGCCCCCTATGGCTACACCTTC
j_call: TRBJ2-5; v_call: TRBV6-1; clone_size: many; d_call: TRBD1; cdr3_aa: CASTMGQGKETQYF; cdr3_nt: TGTGCCAGCACCATGGGACAGGGGAAAGAGACCCAGTACTTC
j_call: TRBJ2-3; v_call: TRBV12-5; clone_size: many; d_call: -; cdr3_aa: CASGLVLRRGSQDTQYF; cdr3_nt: TGTGCTAGTGGTTTGGTACTGAGGAGGGGGTCTCAAGATACGCAGTATTTT
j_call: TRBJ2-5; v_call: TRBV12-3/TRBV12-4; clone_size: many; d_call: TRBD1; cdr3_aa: CASSFGQGAGVGETQYF; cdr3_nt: TGTGCCAGCAGTTTCGGACAGGGGGCAGGGGTGGGGGAGACCCAGTACTTC
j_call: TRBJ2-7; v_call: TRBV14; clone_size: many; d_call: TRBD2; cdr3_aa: CASSQDSTSGRVTYYEQYF; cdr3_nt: TGTGCCAGCAGCCAAGATTCGACTAGCGGGAGGGTCACCTACTACGAGCAGTACTTC
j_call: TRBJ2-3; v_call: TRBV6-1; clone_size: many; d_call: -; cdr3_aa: CASSDTFEGADTQYF; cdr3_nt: TGTGCCAGCAGTGATACGTTTGAGGGCGCAGATACGCAGTATTTT
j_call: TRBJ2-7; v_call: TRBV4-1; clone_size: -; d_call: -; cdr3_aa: CASSQGQGWESEQYF; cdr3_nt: TGCGCCAGCAGCCAAGGTCAGGGGTGGGAGTCCGAGCAGTACTTC
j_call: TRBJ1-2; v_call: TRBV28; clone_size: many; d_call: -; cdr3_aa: CASSINGLGYGYTF; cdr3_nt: TGTGCCAGCAGTATAAATGGACTAGGGTATGGCTACACCTTC
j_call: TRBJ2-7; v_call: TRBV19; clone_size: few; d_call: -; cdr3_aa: CASSIGGRDDEQYF; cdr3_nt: TGTGCCAGTAGTATCGGGGGGCGAGACGACGAGCAGTACTTC
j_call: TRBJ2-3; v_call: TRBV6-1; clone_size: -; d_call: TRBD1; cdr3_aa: CASRKTGASTDTQYF; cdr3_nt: TGTGCCAGCAGAAAGACAGGGGCTAGCACAGATACGCAGTATTTT
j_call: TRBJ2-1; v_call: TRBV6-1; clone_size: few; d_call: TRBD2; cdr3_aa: CASSPRTSGKHEGYNEQFF; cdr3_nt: TGTGCCAGCAGCCCCAGGACTAGCGGGAAACATGAAGGCTACAATGAGCAGTTCTTC
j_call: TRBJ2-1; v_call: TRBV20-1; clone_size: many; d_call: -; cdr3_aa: CSARNDRSSYNEQFF; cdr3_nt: TGCAGTGCTAGGAATGACCGGAGCTCCTACAATGAGCAGTTCTTC
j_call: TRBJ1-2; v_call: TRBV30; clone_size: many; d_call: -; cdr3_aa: CAWRSGVISYGYTF; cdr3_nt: TGTGCCTGGAGATCGGGAGTCATCAGCTATGGCTACACCTTC
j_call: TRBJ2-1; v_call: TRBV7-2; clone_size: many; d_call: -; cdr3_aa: CASSLAPPSLEQFF; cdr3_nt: TGTGCCAGCAGCTTAGCGCCCCCTAGCCTTGAGCAGTTCTTC
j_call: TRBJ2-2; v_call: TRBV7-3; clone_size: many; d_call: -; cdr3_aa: CASSPPAGTNTGELFF; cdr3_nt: TGTGCCAGCAGCCCCCCGGCAGGGACGAACACCGGGGAGCTGTTTTTT
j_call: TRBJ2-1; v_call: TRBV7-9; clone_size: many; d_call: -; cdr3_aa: CASSHRSSYNEQFF; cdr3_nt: TGTGCCAGCAGCCACCGTAGCTCCTACAATGAGCAGTTCTTC
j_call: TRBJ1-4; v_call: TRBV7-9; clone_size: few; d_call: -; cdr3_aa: CASSPTRQRGEKLFF; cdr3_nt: TGTGCCAGCAGCCCTACCAGACAAAGGGGGGAAAAACTGTTTTTT
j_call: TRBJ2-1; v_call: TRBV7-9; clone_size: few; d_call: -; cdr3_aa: CASSRGEGVQFF; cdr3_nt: TGTGCCAGCAGCCGGGGAGAGGGAGTGCAGTTCTTC
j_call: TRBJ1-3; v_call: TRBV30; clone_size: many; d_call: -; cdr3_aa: CAWSVRVTSGNTIYF; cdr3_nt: TGTGCCTGGAGTGTAAGGGTCACCTCTGGAAACACCATATATTTT
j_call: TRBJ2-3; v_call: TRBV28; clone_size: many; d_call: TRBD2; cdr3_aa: CASSFRTSGRNTDTQYF; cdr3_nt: TGTGCCAGCAGTTTCAGGACTAGCGGGAGAAACACAGATACGCAGTATTTT
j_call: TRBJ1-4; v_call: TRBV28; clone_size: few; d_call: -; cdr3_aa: CASRGERGGLATNEKLFF; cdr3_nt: TGTGCCAGCAGGGGGGAGAGGGGAGGGCTTGCAACTAATGAAAAACTGTTTTTT
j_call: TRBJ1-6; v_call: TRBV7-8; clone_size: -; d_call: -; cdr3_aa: CASSFPIYNSPLHF; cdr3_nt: TGTGCCAGCAGCTTCCCCATTTATAATTCACCCCTCCACTTT
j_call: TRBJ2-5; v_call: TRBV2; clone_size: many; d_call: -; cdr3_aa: CASSNTQEHQETQYF; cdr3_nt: TGTGCCAGCAGTAACACACAGGAGCACCAAGAGACCCAGTACTTC
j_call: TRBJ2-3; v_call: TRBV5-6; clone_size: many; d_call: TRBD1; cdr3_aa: CASSLKGAGDTQYF; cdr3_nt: TGTGCCAGCAGCTTGAAGGGGGCAGGGGATACGCAGTATTTT
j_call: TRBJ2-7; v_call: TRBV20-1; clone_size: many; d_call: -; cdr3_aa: CSARGEQYF; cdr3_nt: TGCAGTGCTCGGGGCGAGCAGTACTTC
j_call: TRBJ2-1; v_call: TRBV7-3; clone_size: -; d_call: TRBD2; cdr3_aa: CASSDGLAVYNEQFF; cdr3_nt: TGTGCCAGCAGCGACGGACTAGCGGTTTACAATGAGCAGTTCTTC
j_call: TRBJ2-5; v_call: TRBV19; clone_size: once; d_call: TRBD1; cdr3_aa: CASSINGQAAAQYF; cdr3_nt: TGTGCCAGTAGTATCAACGGACAGGCCGCGGCCCAGTACTTC
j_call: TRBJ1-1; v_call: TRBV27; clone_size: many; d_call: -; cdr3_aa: CASSLSRGGNTEAFF; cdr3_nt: TGTGCCAGCAGTTTATCCAGGGGAGGAAACACTGAAGCTTTCTTT
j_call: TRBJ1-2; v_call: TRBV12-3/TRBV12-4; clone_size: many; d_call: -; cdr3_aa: CASSPPRGSKGYTF; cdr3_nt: TGTGCCAGCAGTCCACCCAGGGGCTCGAAGGGCTACACCTTC
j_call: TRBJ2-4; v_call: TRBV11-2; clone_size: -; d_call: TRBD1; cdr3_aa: CASSLVTGVAKNIQYF; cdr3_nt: TGTGCCAGCAGCTTAGTTACAGGGGTAGCCAAAAACATTCAGTACTTC
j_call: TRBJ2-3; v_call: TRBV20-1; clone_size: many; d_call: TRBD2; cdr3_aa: CSARDTSGRGGFTDTQYF; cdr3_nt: TGCAGTGCTAGAGATACTAGCGGGAGAGGCGGATTCACAGATACGCAGTATTTT
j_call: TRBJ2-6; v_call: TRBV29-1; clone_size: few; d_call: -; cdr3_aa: CSVGSWAAVTGANVLTF; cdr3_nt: TGCAGCGTTGGGAGTTGGGCAGCCGTCACTGGGGCCAACGTCCTGACTTTC
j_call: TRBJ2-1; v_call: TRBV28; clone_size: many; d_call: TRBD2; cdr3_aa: CASSQTGLAGGEQFF; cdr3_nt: TGTGCCAGCAGTCAAACGGGACTAGCGGGAGGAGAGCAGTTCTTC
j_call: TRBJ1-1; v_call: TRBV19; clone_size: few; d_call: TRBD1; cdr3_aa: CASKGGGNRGEAFF; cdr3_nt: TGTGCCAGTAAAGGGGGCGGGAACAGGGGTGAAGCTTTCTTT
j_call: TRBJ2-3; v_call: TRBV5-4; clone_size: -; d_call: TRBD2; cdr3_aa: CASSLVAGGRGDTQYF; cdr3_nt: TGTGCCAGCAGCTTGGTTGCGGGAGGGCGAGGAGATACGCAGTATTTT
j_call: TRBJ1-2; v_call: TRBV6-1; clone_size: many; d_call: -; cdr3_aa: CASLGTGGHGYTF; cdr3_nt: TGTGCCAGCTTAGGGACGGGTGGGCACGGCTACACCTTC
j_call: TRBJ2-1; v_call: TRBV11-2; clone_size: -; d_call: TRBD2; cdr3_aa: CASSYEVAGGPEDEQFF; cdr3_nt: TGTGCCAGCAGCTACGAAGTAGCGGGAGGGCCGGAGGATGAGCAGTTCTTC
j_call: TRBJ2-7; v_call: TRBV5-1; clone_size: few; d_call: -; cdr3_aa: CASSLDGLSSYEQYF; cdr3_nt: TGCGCCAGCAGCTTGGATGGCCTGAGCTCCTACGAGCAGTACTTC
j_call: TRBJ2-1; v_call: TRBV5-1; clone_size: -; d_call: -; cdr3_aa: CASSLRGNLGNEQFF; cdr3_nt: TGCGCCAGCAGCTTGAGGGGAAACCTGGGGAATGAGCAGTTCTTC
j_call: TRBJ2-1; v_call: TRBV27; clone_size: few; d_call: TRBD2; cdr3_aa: CASSRTSGEQFF; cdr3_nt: TGTGCCAGCAGTCGGACTAGCGGTGAGCAGTTCTTC
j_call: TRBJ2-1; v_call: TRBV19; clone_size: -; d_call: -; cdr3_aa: CASSIYGTGYNEQFF; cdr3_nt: TGTGCCAGTAGTATTTATGGGACGGGATACAATGAGCAGTTCTTC
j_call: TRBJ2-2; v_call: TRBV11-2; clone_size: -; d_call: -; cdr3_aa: CASSTHRINTGELFF; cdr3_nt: TGTGCCAGCAGCACGCACAGGATAAACACCGGGGAGCTGTTTTTT